This TCR beta chain comes out of a study of T cell responses to AZD1222 COVID-19 vaccine. The CDR3 is 14 amino acids. CDR1 and CDR2 from the germline V gene are SGHNT and YYREEE (reference sequence). The V end was cut by 4 bases, the J end by 5 bases, with 15 bases between. This clone was observed once. Some clones are missing from TCRdb's copy, which holds only in-frame ones; the method was immunoSEQ multiplex PCR. Of about 81,000 clones in the sample, 80% to 90% were seen once. Source: peripheral blood, taken 28 days after the second AZD1222 dose. The chain is built from TRBV5-4 and TRBJ2-5, with D uncertain. The origin of this receptor is an adult who received the AZD1222 COVID-19 vaccine. The CDR3 coding sequence is TGTGCCAGCAGCCTAGGCCGTGATGGGGAGACCCAGTACTTC. Translating it yields CASSLGRDGETQYF.